These 14 T cell receptor beta chains were sequenced from one sample in a study of shared clonotypes between healthy human individuals. Only in-frame clones appear in the TCRdb table, and some are missing; sequencing was by immunoSEQ multiplex PCR. The table includes around 2.1 million clones, more than 90% detected once. Sequenced: naive CD4+ T cells sorted from blood. Subset defined: CD45RA+ positively selected. The receptors here all came from a man in his late teens or twenties in good health.

The gene calls are TRBV4-1 and TRBJ1-5; maybe TRBD1 (6 bases). V lost 4 bases and J lost 5, with 15 bases in between. This CDR3 is 15 amino acids long. Germline loops: CDR1 MGHRA, CDR2 YSYEKL. CDR3 sequence: CASSPDAGVHQPQHF. CDR3 DNA: TGCGCCAGCAGCCCAGACGCAGGGGTTCATCAGCCCCAGCATTTT.

The V call is TRBV6-5, the J call TRBJ2-3; perhaps TRBD2 as D (6 bases). Trimming took 4 bases from V and 1 from J, leaving 12 bases between them. The CDR3 has 15 amino acids. Looked up from germline, CDR1 is MNHEY and CDR2 is SVGAGI. The chain's CDR3 is CASSSAGGGTDTQYF. Here the CDR3 DNA reads TGTGCCAGCAGTTCGGCCGGAGGGGGCACAGATACGCAGTATTTT.

This clone is a singleton in its sample. Mismatch with germline at one junction end may stem from a read error. The chain couples TRBV28 to TRBJ1-5; D call uncertain. Germline lookup yields CDR1 MDHEN and CDR2 SYDVKM. The CDR3 extends over 11 amino acids. Written as DNA, the CDR3 is TGTGCCAGCTGGAACTATCAGACCCAGCATTTT. Its protein product is CASWNYQTQHF.

This chain connects TRBV7-2 to TRBJ1-1, with no clear D. Germline V gene sequence: CDR1 SGHTA, CDR2 FQGNSA. Trimming took 5 bases from V and 1 from J, leaving 17 bases between them. The CDR3 has 16 residues. The CDR3 DNA reads TGTGCCAGCAGCCCGATGCTAGTACTGGAGAACACTGAAGCTTTCTTT. It yields the protein CASSPMLVLENTEAFF.

This clone was recorded once. At one boundary the junction diverges from the germline segment, which might be a read error. The V call is TRBV9, the J call TRBJ2-3, with 8 bases matching TRBD2. Germline CDR1 SGDLS, CDR2 YYNGEE. This CDR3 is built from 17 residues. The chain's CDR3 is CASTVGPIAGLGDTQYF. The DNA of the CDR3 is TGTGCCAGCACCGTAGGGCCTATAGCGGGGCTGGGGGATACGCAGTATTTT.

The chain couples TRBV11-2 to TRBJ2-7; TRBD2 might be the D (6 bases). The V and J ends lost 5 bases and 3 bases respectively, with 8 bases between them. Germline CDR1 reads SGHAT; CDR2 reads FQNNGV. CDR3 length: 12 residues. The CDR3 DNA follows: TGTGCCAGCAGCGCGGGATACTACGAGCAGTACTTC. It yields the protein CASSAGYYEQYF.

The V and J genes are TRBV28 and TRBJ2-5; 15 nucleotides line up with TRBD2. The V and J ends lost 8 bases and 1 base, in that order; junction bases with no gene match: 5. Germline CDR1 and CDR2: MDHEN and SYDVKM. The CDR3 consists of 16 residues. CDR3 residues: CASGTSGGTLQETQYF. In DNA, the CDR3 is TGTGCCAGCGGGACTAGCGGGGGGACCCTCCAAGAGACCCAGTACTTC.

The chain joins TRBV28 to TRBJ2-6; D may be TRBD1 (5 bases). Trimming cost V 5 bases and J 4 bases, with 18 bases left between them. There are 17 residues in the CDR3. Germline CDR1 reads MDHEN; CDR2 reads SYDVKM. The CDR3 protein is CASSLNRGLFGANVLTF. The CDR3, as DNA: TGTGCCAGCAGTCTGAATAGGGGTCTGTTCGGGGCCAACGTCCTGACTTTC.

The chain is built from TRBV15 and TRBJ2-7; possible D gene TRBD1, 5 bases. Germline lookup yields CDR1 LNHNV and CDR2 YYDKDF (reference sequence). This CDR3 has 13 amino acids. Between the trimmed V and J ends, which lost 6 bases and 3 bases, there was a span of 12 bases. CDR3 sequence reads: CATRGLGNYEQYF. DNA for the CDR3: TGTGCCACCAGGGGGCTGGGTAACTACGAGCAGTACTTC.

This chain links TRBV5-1 with TRBJ2-7, with 11 positions matching TRBD1. The germline V gene has CDR1 SGHRS and CDR2 YFSETQ. Unmatched junction bases numbered 13, after V lost 3 bases and J lost 5 bases. The CDR3 sequence is 17 residues long. CDR3 in amino acids: CASSSSRTGGGVHEQYF. The CDR3 nucleotides read TGCGCCAGCAGCTCGTCCCGGACAGGGGGCGGGGTTCACGAGCAGTACTTC. The complete variable domain, with remaining parts taken from reference TRBV5-1 and TRBJ2-7, reads KAGVTQTPRYLIKTRGQQVTLSCSPISGHRSVSWYQQTPGQGLQFLFEYFSETQRNKGNFPGRFSGRQFSNSRSEMNVSTLELGDSALYLCASSSSRTGGGVHEQYFGPGTRLTVT.

Regarding this clone: Distinct nucleotide sequences in the sample also encode this CDR3. The chain recombines TRBV11-3 with TRBJ2-5, with a possible D match to TRBD1 (6 bases). The V gene's germline CDR1 is SGHNT and CDR2 YENEEA. The CDR3 covers 15 residues. The V end lost 4 bases, the J end lost 2 bases, and 14 bases lay between the germline ends. The CDR3 spells CASSSAGDPQETQYF. CDR3 nucleotides: TGTGCCAGCAGCTCCGCAGGGGACCCACAAGAGACCCAGTACTTC.

This chain links TRBV2 with TRBJ2-7; D is uncertain. Germline CDR1 and CDR2: SNHLY and FYNNEI. The V gene lost 2 bases and the J gene lost 3 bases, with 8 bases spanning the gap. This CDR3 contains 13 residues. CDR3 sequence reads: CASSEQIYYEQYF. The CDR3 DNA reads as TGTGCCAGCAGTGAACAGATATACTACGAGCAGTACTTC. Full variable domain (missing parts from reference TRBV2 and TRBJ2-7): EPEVTQTPSHQVTQMGQEVILRCVPISNHLYFYWYRQILGQKVEFLVSFYNNEISEKSEIFDDQFSVERPDGSNFTLKIRSTKLEDSAMYFCASSEQIYYEQYFGPGTRLTVT.

On this clone: Other DNA sequences within the sample encode an identical CDR3. The rearrangement links TRBV6-5 to TRBJ1-3; 8 bases are a match to TRBD1. The V gene end was trimmed by 6 bases and the J gene end by 2 bases; junction bases not matched to a gene: 3. Germline V gene sequence: CDR1 MNHEY, CDR2 SVGAGI. The CDR3 is 14 amino acids. The CDR3: CASSLDRAGNTIYF. The CDR3 nucleotides read TGTGCCAGCAGCCTGGACAGGGCTGGAAACACCATATATTTT.

This rearrangement joins TRBV5-1 to TRBJ1-1, with D hard to call. Germline V gives CDR1 SGHRS, CDR2 YFSETQ. V was cut by 0 bases and J by 1 base, with 13 bases left in between. The CDR3 totals 16 residues. Here the CDR3 reads CASSLEVKGKNTEAFF. The CDR3 region has the DNA TGCGCCAGCAGCTTGGAGGTTAAGGGTAAGAACACTGAAGCTTTCTTT.